One sample yielded the 29 T cell receptor beta chains listed below, sequenced in a study of blood T cell repertoires in COVID-19. Using immunoSEQ multiplex PCR, the repertoire was profiled, and TCRdb retains in-frame clones only, with some absent. This repertoire shows 95,000 to 150,000 clones, nearly 90% found once; its top ten account for roughly 1.1%. The sequenced sample consisted of peripheral blood. Receptors were obtained from a woman aged 80 or over with acute or convalescent COVID-19.

This clone was seen a single time. The chain uses TRBV3-1 (or the pseudogene TRBV3-2) and TRBJ1-6; possible D gene TRBD1, 6 bases. Germline assignment: CDR1 LGHDT and CDR2 YNNKEL (reference sequence). The CDR3 is 13 amino acids. The V and J ends lost 7 bases and 9 bases respectively, with 13 bases between them. The CDR3 sequence is CASTPGVPSPLHF. For the CDR3, the DNA is TGTGCCAGCACGCCAGGGGTACCTTCACCCCTCCACTTT.

The CDR3 sequence: CASSIGQLSSNQPQHF. In nucleotides, the CDR3 is TGTGCCAGTAGTATAGGTCAGTTATCGAGCAATCAGCCCCAGCATTTT. V and J are TRBV19 and TRBJ1-5; no firm D call. The CDR3 covers 16 residues. V gave up 1 base and J gave up 1 base, with 11 bases separating them. Germline CDR1 and CDR2: LNHDA and SQIVND (reference sequence).

The chain carries TRBV27 and TRBJ2-7; 13 nucleotides agree with TRBD2. This CDR3 is built from 15 residues. V shed 5 bases and J 3 bases; nucleotides not matched to a gene: 4. Germline lookup yields CDR1 MNHEY and CDR2 SMNVEV (reference sequence). CDR3 bases: TGTGCCAGCAGTCCCAGACTAGCGGGGGGCTACGAGCAGTACTTC. Translation: CASSPRLAGGYEQYF.

The count of this clone is one. The chain uses TRBV2 and TRBJ1-6; perhaps TRBD1 as D (5 bases). The CDR3 sequence is 14 residues long. Germline V lookup: CDR1 SNHLY, CDR2 FYNNEI. V was clipped by 1 base and J by 11 bases, with 12 bases between them. The CDR3 DNA sequence: TGTGCCAGCAGTGAAGGGGGGGGTCTAGCACCCCTCCACTTT. Its translation: CASSEGGGLAPLHF.

V gene TRBV11-3 combines with J gene TRBJ2-2; D is possibly TRBD1 (6 bases). Trimming cost V 5 bases and J 4 bases, with 14 bases left between them. The germline gives CDR1 SGHNT, CDR2 YENEEA. The CDR3 runs 15 residues. CDR3 DNA sequence: TGTGCCAGCAGCCCCCCCGGGACAATCACCGGGGAGCTGTTTTTT. The encoded protein is CASSPPGTITGELFF.

The chain carries TRBV9 and TRBJ2-7, with a weak D call TRBD1 (5 bases). V lost 0 bases and J lost 6, with 16 bases in between. CDR3 length: 15 residues. From germline, CDR1 is SGDLS and CDR2 YYNGEE. CDR3 region: CASSVGVTQGREQYF. The DNA of the CDR3 is TGTGCCAGCAGCGTAGGCGTAACTCAGGGTCGCGAGCAGTACTTC.

This chain links TRBV18 with TRBJ2-7, with 8 bases aligning to TRBD2. CDR3 length equals 18 residues. V lost 3 bases, J lost 5 bases, and 18 bases stayed unmatched. Germline V gene lookup returns CDR1 KGHSH and CDR2 LQKENI. The CDR3: CASSPPPTGTSLRDEQYF. DNA for the CDR3: TGTGCCAGCTCACCCCCCCCGACGGGGACTAGTCTCCGCGACGAGCAGTACTTC.

A single count supports this clone. The rearrangement uses TRBV11-2 and TRBJ2-7; 8 positions match TRBD1. Germline V gives CDR1 SGHAT, CDR2 FQNNGV. V shed 5 bases, J shed 5 bases, and the junction held 11 bases outside the gene matches. CDR3 length: 15 amino acids. The CDR3 here is CASSKRQGPIDEQYF. DNA of the CDR3: TGTGCCAGCAGCAAAAGACAGGGGCCCATTGACGAGCAGTACTTC.

The gene calls are TRBV20-1 and TRBJ1-5; 7 bases are shared with TRBD1. The CDR3 length is 11 residues. The V segment lost 6 bases and the J segment 11 bases; nucleotides outside the gene matches: 7. Germline assignment: CDR1 DFQATT and CDR2 SNEGSKA (reference sequence). Here the CDR3 reads CSARGDSTQHF. The CDR3 bases are TGCAGTGCCAGGGGGGATTCAACCCAGCATTTT.

The CDR3 sequence is CASSQDPGGAGDIQYF. The CDR3 DNA reads as TGTGCCAGCAGCCAAGATCCGGGGGGGGCCGGAGACATTCAGTACTTC. The chain links TRBV3-1 (or the pseudogene TRBV3-2) to TRBJ2-4; 8 bases match TRBD2. Trimming took 0 bases from V and 8 from J; bases not matched to a gene: 9. The CDR3 consists of 16 residues. Germline V lookup: CDR1 LGHDT, CDR2 YNNKEL (reference sequence).

Turning to this clone: One end of the junction does not line up with germline, which may come from a read error. J is TRBJ2-7 and V is TRBV5-1; the D gene is possibly TRBD1 (5 bases). CDR3 size: 13 residues. Germline V gene sequence: CDR1 SGHRS, CDR2 YFSETQ. The CDR3 DNA follows: TGCGCCGGCAGCTTTCCGGACAAGGCACGACCTCACTTC. Amino acids: CAGSFPDKARPHF.

CDR3 residues: CSASGQGYEQYF. Here the CDR3 DNA reads TGCAGTGCTAGTGGACAGGGCTACGAGCAGTACTTC. The chain carries TRBV20-1 and TRBJ2-7; 8 bases agree with TRBD1. Looked up from germline, CDR1 is DFQATT and CDR2 is SNEGSKA (reference sequence). Trimming cost V 3 bases and J 3 bases; bases outside gene matches: 1. This CDR3 contains 12 residues.

This clone occurred a few times. V and J are TRBV13 and TRBJ2-2; the D gene is possibly TRBD2 (5 bases). Trimming pared 5 bases from V and 4 bases from J, leaving 17 bases between. Germline V gene data show CDR1 as PRHDT and CDR2 as FYEKMQ (reference sequence). CDR3 length: 16 residues. This chain's CDR3 is CASSQRSQRITGELFF. CDR3 bases: TGTGCCAGCAGCCAAAGATCCCAGCGGATCACCGGGGAGCTGTTTTTT.

The CDR3 DNA follows: TGTGCCAGCAGCTTAACGCCCGGGATGAACACTGAAGCTTTCTTT. Translation gives CASSLTPGMNTEAFF. This chain links TRBV7-3 with TRBJ1-1; D uncertain. CDR3 length equals 15 residues. The germline gives CDR1 SGHTA, CDR2 FQGTGA. Between the trimmed V and J ends, which lost 0 bases and 0 bases, there was a span of 8 bases.

The V gene is TRBV2, the J gene TRBJ1-4, with a weak D call TRBD1 (5 bases). Looked up from germline, CDR1 is SNHLY and CDR2 is FYNNEI. The ends were cut back, 7 bases at V and 11 bases at J, with 14 bases in the middle. The length of the CDR3 is 12 residues. In DNA form, the CDR3 reads TGTGCCAGCAAACCTGGGGGGTCTAAACTGTTTTTT. Encoded protein: CASKPGGSKLFF.

J is TRBJ1-4 and V is TRBV4-2; D unclear. The germline V and J ends were trimmed by 2 bases and 3 bases, with 10 bases remaining between them. This CDR3 contains 15 residues. The germline V gene has CDR1 LGHNA and CDR2 YNFKEQ. The CDR3 region is CASSQPDTANEKLFF. The CDR3 DNA follows: TGTGCCAGCAGCCAACCTGATACGGCTAATGAAAAACTGTTTTTT.

The chain employs TRBV29-1 and TRBJ1-2; 7 nucleotides line up with TRBD1. The V gene end was trimmed by 3 bases and the J gene end by 4 bases; junction bases not matched to a gene: 8. In germline, CDR1 is SQVTM, CDR2 ANQGSEA. The CDR3 consists of 14 residues. CDR3: CSVDPTGSIYGYTF. As DNA, the CDR3 is TGCAGCGTTGATCCGACAGGGAGTATCTATGGCTACACCTTC. The whole variable domain, filled in from reference TRBV29-1 and TRBJ1-2, reads SAVISQKPSRDICQRGTSLTIQCQVDSQVTMMFWYRQQPGQSLTLIATANQGSEATYESGFVIDKFPISRPNLTFSTLTVSNMSPEDSSIYLCSVDPTGSIYGYTFGSGTRLTVV.

The J gene is TRBJ1-2, the V gene TRBV28; possible D gene TRBD1, 5 bases. The germline gives CDR1 MDHEN, CDR2 SYDVKM. V lost 5 bases, J lost 2 bases, and 12 bases lay in between. The CDR3 has 14 amino acids. The CDR3: CASSGTAGNYGYTF. DNA for the CDR3: TGTGCCAGCAGTGGGACCGCGGGGAACTATGGCTACACCTTC.

The V and J genes are TRBV5-6 and TRBJ1-5; 8 bases line up with TRBD1. The CDR3 sequence is 15 residues long. V dropped 0 bases and J dropped 9; count of bases not matched to a gene: 8. The germline V gene encodes CDR1 SGHDT and CDR2 YYEEEE. CDR3 sequence reads: CASSLADREGAPQHF. The CDR3 DNA reads TGTGCCAGCAGCTTGGCGGACAGGGAGGGCGCGCCCCAGCATTTT.

This rearrangement joins TRBV6-2 or TRBV6-3 to TRBJ2-7, with TRBD1 matching 8 bases. J lost 0 bases, V lost 4 bases, and 5 bases had no gene match. Germline V gene sequence: CDR1 MNHEY, CDR2 SVGEGT. The CDR3 runs 15 residues. The CDR3 sequence is CASSSAGTGSYEQYF. The CDR3, as DNA: TGTGCCAGCAGTTCCGCCGGGACAGGCTCCTACGAGCAGTACTTC.

The chain joins TRBV23-1 to TRBJ2-7; D is possibly TRBD1 (5 bases). TRBV23-1 is marked as an open reading frame, function uncertain. The germline V and J ends were trimmed by 10 bases and 3 bases, with 16 bases remaining between them. CDR3 length: 13 residues. DNA of the CDR3: TGCGCCATCGACCCTGGACAAATCTACGAGCAGTACTTC. Protein product: CAIDPGQIYEQYF.

The gene calls are TRBV9 and TRBJ1-6; 7 bases are shared with TRBD1. Germline CDR1 is SGDLS and CDR2 is YYNGEE. Trimming removed 3 bases from V and 8 bases from J; junction bases left unmatched: 8. The CDR3 extends over 15 amino acids. CDR3 sequence reads: CASSAQGGGHSPLHF. The DNA of the CDR3 is TGTGCCAGCAGCGCCCAGGGGGGTGGTCATTCACCCCTCCACTTT.

The J gene is TRBJ2-5, the V gene TRBV6-2 or TRBV6-3; D ambiguous. Germline lookup yields CDR1 MNHEY and CDR2 SVGEGT. V was pared by 4 bases and J by 5 bases, with 5 bases between. The CDR3 spans 11 residues. The chain's CDR3 is CASSLLETQYF. The CDR3 coding sequence is TGTGCCAGCAGTTTACTGGAGACCCAGTACTTC.

There are a few counts of this clone. This rearrangement joins TRBV25-1 to TRBJ1-2; 9 bases are shared with TRBD1. The V segment lost 6 bases and the J segment 2 bases; nucleotides outside the gene matches: 7. This CDR3 comprises 15 residues. Germline V gene data show CDR1 as MGHDK and CDR2 as SYGVNS. DNA of the CDR3: TGTGCCAGCAGCTGGACAGGGGCGATCAACTATGGCTACACCTTC. Residues: CASSWTGAINYGYTF.

This chain joins TRBV9 and TRBJ1-4, with D possibly TRBD1 on 6 matching bases. Germline CDR1 SGDLS, CDR2 YYNGEE. Trimming cost V 4 bases and J 4 bases, with 11 bases left between them. The CDR3 is 14 amino acids. The CDR3 loop is CASSSDRNNEKLFF. The CDR3 DNA reads TGTGCCAGCAGCTCGGACAGAAATAATGAAAAACTGTTTTTT.

The chain recombines TRBV19 with TRBJ2-5; TRBD1 matches at 12 bases. The CDR3 extends over 16 amino acids. V was clipped by 3 bases and J by 6 bases; unmatched bases: 8. Germline V CDR1 and CDR2: LNHDA, SQIVND (reference sequence). In nucleotides, the CDR3 is TGTGCCAGTAGTATCATGGGGACAGGGGGCAGGAAGACCCAGTACTTC. Translation gives CASSIMGTGGRKTQYF.

The chain employs TRBV7-2 and TRBJ2-1; D perhaps matches TRBD2 (7 bases). V was shortened by 2 bases and J by 7 bases, with 9 bases between the two germline ends. This CDR3 is built from 13 residues. Germline V gene sequence: CDR1 SGHTA, CDR2 FQGNSA. CDR3 protein: CASSLKGGNEQFF. The CDR3 DNA sequence: TGTGCCAGCAGCTTAAAGGGGGGGAATGAGCAGTTCTTC.

The chain links TRBV18 to TRBJ2-3; 8 bases line up with TRBD1. The CDR3 sequence is 14 residues long. The germline V gene has CDR1 KGHSH and CDR2 LQKENI. V lost 4 bases and J lost 4; bases outside the gene matches: 4. The CDR3 sequence is CASSLRTGPDTQYF. CDR3 coding DNA: TGTGCCAGCTCACTACGGACAGGGCCAGATACGCAGTATTTT.

The rearrangement links TRBV7-6 to TRBJ1-2, with D possibly matching TRBD1 (6 bases). The V gene lost 0 bases and the J gene lost 6 bases, with 8 bases spanning the gap. CDR3 size: 13 residues. Germline V CDR1 and CDR2: SGHVS, FNYEAQ. CDR3 region: CASSLAQGNGYTF. The CDR3 coding sequence is TGTGCCAGCAGCTTAGCGCAGGGGAATGGCTACACCTTC.